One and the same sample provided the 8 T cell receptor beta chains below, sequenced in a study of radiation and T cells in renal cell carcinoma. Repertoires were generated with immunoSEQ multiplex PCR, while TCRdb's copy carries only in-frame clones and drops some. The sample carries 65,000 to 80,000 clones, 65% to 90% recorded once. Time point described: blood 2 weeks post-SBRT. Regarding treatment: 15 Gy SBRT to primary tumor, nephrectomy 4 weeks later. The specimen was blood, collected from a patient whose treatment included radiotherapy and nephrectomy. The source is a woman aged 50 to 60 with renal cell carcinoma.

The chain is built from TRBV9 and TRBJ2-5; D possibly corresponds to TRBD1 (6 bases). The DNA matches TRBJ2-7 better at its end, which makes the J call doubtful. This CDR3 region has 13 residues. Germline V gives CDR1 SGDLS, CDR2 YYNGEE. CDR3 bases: TGTGCCAGCAGCGTAGGGACAGTCCACGAGCAGTACTTC. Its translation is CASSVGTVHEQYF.

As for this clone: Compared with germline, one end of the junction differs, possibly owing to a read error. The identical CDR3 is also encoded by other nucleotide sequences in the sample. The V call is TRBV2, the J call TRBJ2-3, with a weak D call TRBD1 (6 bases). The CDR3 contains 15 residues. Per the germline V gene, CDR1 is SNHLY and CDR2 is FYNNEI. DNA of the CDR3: TGTGCCAGCAGTGTCGGCCTAGGGGGTTTAGATACACAGTATTTT. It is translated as CASSVGLGGLDTQYF.

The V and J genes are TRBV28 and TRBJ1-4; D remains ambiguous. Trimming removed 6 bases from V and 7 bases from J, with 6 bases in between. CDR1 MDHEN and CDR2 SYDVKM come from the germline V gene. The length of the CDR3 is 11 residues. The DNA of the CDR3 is TGTGCCAGCAGGGTGGCTGAAAAACTGTTTTTT. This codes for CASRVAEKLFF.

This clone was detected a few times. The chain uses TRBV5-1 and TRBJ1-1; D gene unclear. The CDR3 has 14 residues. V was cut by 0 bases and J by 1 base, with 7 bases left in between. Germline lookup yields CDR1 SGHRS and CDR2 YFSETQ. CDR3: CASSLASGNTEAFF. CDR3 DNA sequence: TGCGCCAGCAGCTTGGCCTCAGGGAACACTGAAGCTTTCTTT.

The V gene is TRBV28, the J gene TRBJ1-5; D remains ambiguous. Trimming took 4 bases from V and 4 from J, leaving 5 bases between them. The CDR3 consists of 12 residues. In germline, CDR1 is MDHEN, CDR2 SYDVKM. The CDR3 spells CASSSPNQPQHF. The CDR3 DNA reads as TGTGCCAGCAGTTCACCTAATCAGCCCCAGCATTTT.

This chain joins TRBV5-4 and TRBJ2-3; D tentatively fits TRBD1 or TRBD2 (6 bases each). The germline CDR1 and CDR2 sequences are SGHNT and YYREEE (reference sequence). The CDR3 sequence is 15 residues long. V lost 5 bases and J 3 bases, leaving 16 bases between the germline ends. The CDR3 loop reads CASRRFLGGTDTQYF. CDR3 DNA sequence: TGTGCCAGCAGGAGATTCCTAGGGGGGACAGATACGCAGTATTTT.

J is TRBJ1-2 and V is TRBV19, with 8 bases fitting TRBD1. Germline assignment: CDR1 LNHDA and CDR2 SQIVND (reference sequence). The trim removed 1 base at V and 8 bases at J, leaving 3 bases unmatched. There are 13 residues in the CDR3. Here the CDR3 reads CASSIGQGSGYTF. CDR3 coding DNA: TGTGCCAGTAGTATAGGACAGGGGAGCGGCTACACCTTC. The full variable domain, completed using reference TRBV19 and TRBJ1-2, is DGGITQSPKYLFRKEGQNVTLSCEQNLNHDAMYWYRQDPGQGLRLIYYSQIVNDFQKGDIAEGYSVSREKKESFPLTVTSAQKNPTAFYLCASSIGQGSGYTFGSGTRLTVV.

The CDR3 here is CASSSRLGGGGRGGTEAFF. In DNA form, the CDR3 reads TGTGCCAGCAGTTCCCGCCTTGGAGGCGGTGGTCGGGGGGGCACTGAAGCTTTCTTT. The gene calls are TRBV27 and TRBJ1-1; maybe TRBD1 (5 bases). V lost 4 bases and J 4 bases, leaving 28 bases between the germline ends. This CDR3 has 19 amino acids. Germline V gene data show CDR1 as MNHEY and CDR2 as SMNVEV (reference sequence).